This record looks at one T cell receptor beta chain sequence and its context. This specimen comes from a study of blood T cell repertoires in COVID-19. Overall study context: Samples taken during acute and convalescent COVID-19 were collected in the United States, Italy and Spain. Sample material is recorded as cDNA or gDNA derived from T cells, B-cell-depleted T cells, or PBMCs.

CDR3 length: 15 amino acids. Germline V gives CDR1 SGHTA, CDR2 FQGNSA. The V gene lost 1 base and the J gene lost 0 bases, with 7 bases spanning the gap. Original processing notes: Nucleated cell counts were estimated from reference gene primer amplification. The protocol was immunoSEQ multiplex PCR, while the TCRdb copy is restricted to in-frame clones and leaves out a portion. V, J and clone size are taken as reported in that table, and D and trimming were inferred from the DNA itself. Seen here are about 240,000 clones, more than 75% observed once, and the top ten hold 9% to 15%. This receptor was obtained from a man older than 75 with acute or convalescent COVID-19. The V gene is TRBV7-2, the J gene TRBJ1-5, with unresolved D. Sequencing was performed on peripheral blood. The CDR3 DNA follows: TGTGCCAGCAGCTTAGGTGGGCCTAGCAATCAGCCCCAGCATTTT. The encoded protein is CASSLGGPSNQPQHF. The entire variable domain, with the rest obtained from reference TRBV7-2 and TRBJ1-5, is as follows: GAGVSQSPSNKVTEKGKDVELRCDPISGHTALYWYRQSLGQGLEFLIYFQGNSAPDKSGLPSDRFSAERTGGSVSTLTIQRTQQEDSAVYLCASSLGGPSNQPQHFGDGTRLSIL.